The T cell receptor beta chain under discussion was sequenced for a study of blood T cell repertoires in COVID-19. Study details: Sites across the United States, Italy and Spain contributed samples from acute and convalescent COVID-19. From T cells, B-cell-depleted T cells, or PBMCs came the material, which was cDNA or gDNA.

In the original workflow: Reference gene primer amplification gave estimated nucleated cell counts. TCRdb's table, derived via immunoSEQ multiplex PCR, lists solely in-frame clones and lacks some. V, J and clone size reflect that table, while D and trimming were determined from the DNA. The top ten clones hold 8.9% of a sample with around 150,000 clones, 80% to 85% of them seen once. V was clipped by 2 bases and J by 8 bases, with 13 bases between them. Germline-derived CDR1 and CDR2 are SGHKS and YYEKEE (reference sequence). This CDR3 has 14 amino acids. Recruited during active infection, patients (from Seattle) were subsequently followed longitudinally.

Sequenced material: peripheral blood. The receptor's source is a man under 40 with COVID-19, enrolled during active disease. The chain links TRBV5-5 to TRBJ1-4, with no clear D. This CDR3 reads CASSFGDSGEKLFF. CDR3 nucleotide sequence: TGTGCCAGCAGCTTCGGGGATTCCGGGGAAAAACTGTTTTTT.